This TCR beta chain was captured by sequencing in a study of blood T cell repertoires in COVID-19. On the study more broadly: PBMCs, B-cell-depleted T cells, or T cells provided the cDNA or gDNA that made up the material.

Residents of 24 US areas, aged about 18 to 95 years, made up the participants. This clone was detected once. Repertoires were generated with immunoSEQ multiplex PCR, while TCRdb's copy carries only in-frame clones and drops some. The sample yields 160,000 or so clones, 80% seen once. The junction had 5 bases not matched to a gene; V was cut back by 3 bases and J by 6 bases. The CDR3 has 14 amino acids. CDR1 is SGDLS, CDR2 YYNGEE, per germline. The chain combines TRBV9 with TRBJ2-2; 7 positions match TRBD1. The TCR originated in a woman aged 55-69 years who had recovered from COVID-19. Sequencing was carried out using PBMCs or T cells enriched from blood (not recorded which). CDR3 coding DNA: TGTGCCAGCAGCGCGACAGGGTTAGCCGGGGAGCTGTTTTTT. Translation: CASSATGLAGELFF.